This TCR beta chain is drawn from a study of cytomegalovirus exposure and HLA in healthy donors (dated by TCRdb to about 2017). Turning to the overall study: An earlier analysis of approximately 590 of the donors reported 250 to 300 Gb of sequence data and 100 million to 130 million unique TCR beta sequences from about 200 million T cells. Besides the first cohort of 550 to 750 subjects, a separate validation cohort made up of 90 to 150 different subjects was used. All discovery cohort repertoires had been generated using a single sequencing platform. HLA typing covered class I and class II loci at four-digit resolution. The study aimed to test whether cataloging public T cell receptors could reveal signatures of past pathogen exposure. A later analysis re-analyzed previously published TCR beta repertoires from 500 to 700 donors and added high-resolution HLA genotyping to study TCR occurrence patterns. The study profiled the T cell repertoires of some 610 subjects by immunosequencing and related them to cytomegalovirus serostatus. In a later genetic analysis, genome-wide SNP genotypes for about three fifths of the roughly 670 donors were used, and that subset was treated as a discovery cohort. High-throughput TCR immunosequencing, statistical association of individual TCRs with disease status, and machine learning were combined to predict cytomegalovirus infection status. Roughly 300 gigabases of sequencing data and around 87 million unique TCR sequences were included in an early release covering several hundred HLA-typed donors. Donor age, sex, ethnicity and CMV serostatus were compiled alongside the repertoire data. Of the roughly 400 genotyped donors, approximately 83% fell in the genetic ancestry cluster associated with self-reported Caucasian donors. Rather than drawing on any new phenotypic data, the later analysis identified candidate immune exposures from TCR beta sequences and the way those sequences occurred across donors. Because of strong linkage in the cohort, roughly five DR-DQ haplotypes were treated as single units for association and clustering. Across approximately 420 genotyped donors of the cohort, an average of roughly 250,000 unique TCR beta nucleotide sequences per donor were sequenced, and approximately 17% of those sequences were non-productive. In an earlier analysis of roughly 540 of the donors, high-throughput TCR beta sequencing was used to judge whether each TCR beta V gene segment behaved as functional or pseudogenic. Typing coverage varied by locus: about 629-640 donors for A, B, C, DRB1 and DQB1; roughly 510 for DQA1; about 600 for DPA1; approximately 490 for DPB1.

This clone was picked up a small number of times. Its antigen specificity is not known. Base quality data are lacking; no much larger clone is found one base away. The cohort comprised around 700 healthy bone marrow donors. At the time of sampling, all cohort members were nominally healthy, though unrecorded immune exposures were likely present. The donor tested CMV seronegative and was one of the 352 seronegative cohort members. Each donor provided a peripheral blood sample, and peripheral blood mononuclear cells were used for TCR beta sequencing. Genomic DNA was extracted from the blood cell samples with the Qiagen DNeasy Blood Extraction Kit. What the authors observed across the whole study: Immune exposure information for the cohort was limited to CMV serostatus. A later analysis found that TCR association rates varied across HLA loci, with DRB1 alleles showing the most associated TCRs and HLA-C alleles the fewest. This cohort had only TCR beta chains sequenced, and the lack of alpha or paired-chain data limited which features could be detected. Because HLA typing was unavailable for some donors at each locus, only the typed subset was used in association tests. In vitro tests confirmed that a few of the cytomegalovirus-associated TCR beta chains recognize cytomegalovirus antigens. According to a later analysis, most CMV-associated TCR beta chains appeared to be HLA-restricted, and the HLA associations seemed to be driven largely by CMV exposure. In a later analysis, HLA-associated TCR beta chains were found to be more clonally expanded and to have lower generation probabilities than equally common non-associated chains. The study gave a list of about 170 TCR beta chains associated with cytomegalovirus. In a later analysis, several top co-occurrence clusters were reported to appear linked to parvovirus B19, influenza, CMV and Epstein-Barr virus. In an earlier analysis of 587 of the donors, most TCR beta V segments appeared in productive rearrangements about 87% or about 30% of the time, broadly matching IMGT annotations. Linkage disequilibrium might explain the correlated functional status among segregating V segments, but an unknown experimental factor could not be ruled out. A group of highly shared sequence variants was considered likely to be a technical artifact of the sequencing pipeline. Most TCR sequences were observed very rarely across donors, whereas some public TCRs were present in many individuals. Specific HLA alleles were associated with 16,951 TCR beta sequences at a false discovery rate of 0.05 in a later analysis. An association between a missense DCLRE1C variant and V-gene and J-gene trimming of TCR beta chains was found in a later genetic analysis and replicated in an independent cohort. The earlier analysis of 450 to 700 of the donors excluded some 16 rarely observed V segments, including chromosome 9 orphons, because counts were too low. Roughly uniform sequencing depth across donors was assumed in presence/absence analyses, although this assumption may not hold. The classifier was reported to diagnose cytomegalovirus status with high specificity and sensitivity in both the original and validation cohorts. When HLA alleles, especially DR and DQ, strongly co-occurred, TCR associations were difficult to assign to individual alleles. According to a later genetic analysis, donors in an Asian-associated ancestry cluster had fewer N-insertions in productive TCRs than the roughly 700-donor mean. A further reported finding was that TCR beta sequences accurately predicted the HLA-A and HLA-B alleles for most subjects in the first cohort. According to the authors, the approach could potentially be generalized to other disease states and immunological phenotypes.

To prepare the library, the immunoSEQ multiplex PCR assay was applied. A mixture of 60 forward primers for TCR Vbeta segments and 13 reverse primers for TCR Jbeta segments was used in the multiplex PCR. The CDR3 region of rearranged TCR beta genes was amplified from genomic DNA with a multiplex PCR assay. On the Illumina HiSeq System, the amplified TCR beta libraries were sequenced as 87-base-pair reads. In the original analysis: A later analysis tallied 75 million to 85 million unique TCR beta chains across the approximately 670 repertoires, and about 10 million of those chains were shared by two or more donors. Raw reads were error-corrected and collapsed into unique sequences by a nearest-neighbor algorithm in which closely related sequences were merged to remove PCR and sequencing errors. Alignment of CDR3 sequences to IMGT reference sequences was used to assign V, D and J gene segments. Each retained sequence needed at least a six-nucleotide match to both a V gene segment and a J gene segment. Rearrangements were classified as productive when the CDR3 lacked stop codons and remained in frame with V and J, and all other rearrangements were classified as non-productive. CDR3 was defined according to IMGT convention as the region running from the second conserved V-encoded cysteine to the conserved J-encoded phenylalanine. In an earlier analysis of around 570 of the donors, sequences lacking an unambiguous match to a single V gene segment were excluded. In an earlier analysis of a few hundred of the donors, a V segment was called functional when productive rearrangements were above 56.7%, and segregating when the standard deviation between donors exceeded 5%. A statistical classification framework was built for diagnosing cytomegalovirus status from the catalog of TCR beta chain sequences. A later analysis assigned V and J genes by comparing TCR nucleotide sequences with IMGT/GENE-DB human TR gene sequences. In a later analysis, CDR3 sequences and most-parsimonious VDJ recombination scenarios were assigned using the TCRdist pipeline. A later analysis defined each TCR beta chain by its CDR3 amino acid sequence plus V-gene family, and excluded reads lacking a unique V-gene family. As a way to deal with suspected cross-contamination and a sequencing artifact, a later analysis dropped approximately 590 nucleotide sequences that were highly shared and had low generation probability. In a later analysis, a clonal expansion index was calculated for each public chain from normalized within-repertoire ranks of inferred template counts. A later analysis computed generation probabilities with a VDJ recombination model fitted to out-of-frame rearrangements, and checked the results against IGoR. In a later analysis, hypergeometric tests were used to score TCR-TCR, TCR-HLA and TCR-CMV co-occurrence, with a repertoire-size bias correction applied to TCR pairs. A later analysis estimated false discovery rates by permuting HLA or CMV assignments 20 times. In a later analysis, co-occurring TCRs were grouped using DBSCAN, and TCRdist sequence similarity was added for clustering within HLA-allele-positive subsets. Repertoires with fewer than 30,000 or more than 120,000 public chains, plus five repertoires with anomalous nucleotide sharing, were excluded from co-occurrence clustering. TCRdb carries this immuneACCESS record with in-frame sequences only. Its versions omit some clonotypes, under half of them owing to an unresolved V gene in the studies checked, with the rest unexplained. That table supplies the V and J calls and clone size; D and trimming were determined from the DNA. In all, the sample holds some 120,000 clones, and about two thirds of those were seen once. The ten largest account for 3% to 4.5% of the sample.

The receptor was isolated from a man aged 25 to 40 in good health and CMV-seronegative. Sequencing input: PBMCs.

The CDR3 amino acid sequence is: CASSQLWGQANTIYF. The nucleotides are TGCGCCAGCAGCCAACTGTGGGGACAGGCAAACACCATATATTTT. The sequence is built from TRBV4-1 and TRBJ1-3; 8 junctional bases match TRBD1. Trimming leaves V shorter by 2 bases and J shorter by 6 bases, with the junction holding 6 bases beyond the gene matches. The germline V gene provides CDR1 MGHRA and CDR2 YSYEKL. The CDR3 runs 15 amino acids, cysteine and phenylalanine included. CDR3 DNA only is kept here, 45 bases in frame from base 1.